A single sample gave rise to the 24 T cell receptor beta chains below, sequenced in a study of blood T cells in healthy people across ages. Together with a sample-barcoded 5' primer, a J-beta primer mix was included in a second PCR lasting about 6 to 11 cycles. TCRdb re-called the 5' RACE reads with MiXCR, one entry per CDR3 protein. The data contain about 670,000 distinct CDR3 sequences, roughly half of them seen just once; the ten biggest clones take up 13%. The sample consisted of blood. The receptors here all came from a woman aged 80 or older in good health.

The gene calls are TRBV6-5 and TRBJ1-2; 7 positions match TRBD1. CDR1 and CDR2 (germline): MNHEY, SVGAGI. The ends lost 6 bases at V and 0 bases at J; junction bases unmatched: 4. CDR3 length equals 14 residues. CDR3 region: CASRRGTANYGYTF. CDR3 DNA sequence: TGTGCCAGCAGAAGAGGGACAGCTAACTATGGCTACACCTTC.

This clonotype has only a few counts. The chain is built from TRBV18 and TRBJ1-3; D might be TRBD1 (5 bases). This CDR3 is 15 amino acids long. Germline CDR1 KGHSH, CDR2 LQKENI. V lost 3 bases to trimming and J lost 0 bases, with 9 bases between them. The CDR3 reads CASSPGADSGNTIYF. The CDR3 region has the DNA TGTGCCAGCTCACCCGGGGCCGACTCTGGAAACACCATATATTTT.

Worth noting for this clonotype: This may be a read error, as it is one base from a much larger clone. This CDR3 fails to terminate in the conserved phenylalanine or tryptophan, so it likely reflects a read error. This chain joins TRBV29-1 and TRBJ2-7; 8 bases line up with TRBD1. CDR1 and CDR2 from the germline V gene are SQVTM and ANQGSEA. This CDR3 is 13 amino acids long. V dropped 6 bases and J dropped 2; count of bases not matched to a gene: 6. CDR3 bases: TGCAGCGTGACCGGACAGGGAACCTACGAGCAGTACTAC. Translating it yields CSVTGQGTYEQYY.

This chain uses TRBV5-6 with TRBJ2-7; D may be TRBD2 (5 bases). Germline-derived CDR1 and CDR2 are SGHDT and YYEEEE. The CDR3 spans 16 residues. Trimming removed 4 bases from V and 3 bases from J, with 20 bases in between. CDR3 protein: CASSLPPWTQNYEQYF. The CDR3 nucleotides are TGTGCCAGCAGCCTGCCCCCGTGGACTCAAAACTACGAGCAGTACTTC.

Of note for this clonotype: A much more abundant neighbour one base away suggests this may be a read error. This chain links TRBV5-1 with TRBJ2-1; D unresolved. The V end lost 7 bases, the J end lost 3 bases, and 14 bases lay between the germline ends. The CDR3 has 14 residues. The V gene's germline CDR1 is SGHRS and CDR2 YFSETQ. The CDR3 bases are TGCGCCAGCGGGGTACTACTGGTCTACAATGAGCAGTTCTTC. It codes for CASGVLLVYNEQFF.

This clonotype was seen a few times. The chain carries TRBV30 and TRBJ2-3; tentative D call: TRBD2 (6 bases). The germline gives CDR1 GTSNPN, CDR2 SVGIG (reference sequence). CDR3 size: 15 residues. The germline V and J ends were trimmed by 5 bases and 5 bases, with 20 bases remaining between them. The CDR3 region has the DNA TGTGCCTGGCGGACTCATACGAGGGGACTAGATACGCAGTATTTT. Protein product: CAWRTHTRGLDTQYF.

Concerning this clonotype itself: A much larger clone lies a single base off, so this may be a read error. The CDR3 bases are TGTGCCAGCAGTTCAGGGGTGCACAGGGAGCTGTTTTTT. Translating gives CASSSGVHRELFF. The V gene is TRBV6-6, the J gene TRBJ2-2; a weak D match, TRBD1 (6 bases). This CDR3 spans 13 amino acids. The ends were cut back, 4 bases at V and 9 bases at J, with 12 bases in the middle. Per the germline V gene, CDR1 is MNHNY and CDR2 is SVGAGI (reference sequence).

This clonotype was found a few times. The chain uses TRBV6-1 and TRBJ2-2; D remains ambiguous. The CDR3 extends over 15 amino acids. Germline V gives CDR1 MNHNS, CDR2 SASEGT. Between the trimmed V and J ends, which lost 4 bases and 1 base, there was a span of 10 bases. The CDR3 reads CASSGRLLNTGELFF. The DNA of the CDR3 is TGTGCCAGCAGTGGCCGCCTTTTGAACACCGGGGAGCTGTTTTTT.

V gene TRBV6-2 or TRBV6-3 combines with J gene TRBJ2-7; possible D gene TRBD2, 6 bases. The CDR3 length is 15 residues. Trimming pared 6 bases from V and 7 bases from J, leaving 22 bases between. Germline CDR1 reads MNHEY; CDR2 reads SVGEGT. The CDR3 DNA is TGTGCCAGCAGCCTTCGGGACTCTACCTGGGGTGAGCAGTACTTC. Translation: CASSLRDSTWGEQYF.

The genes are TRBV7-2 and TRBJ2-3; 10 nucleotides align to TRBD2. Germline V lookup: CDR1 SGHTA, CDR2 FQGNSA. This CDR3 is built from 19 residues. Trimming cost V 3 bases and J 2 bases; bases outside gene matches: 14. CDR3 nucleotides: TGTGCCAGCAGCTTTATTCTATCGACTAGCGGGCCGTCCACAGATACGCAGTATTTT. Encoded protein: CASSFILSTSGPSTDTQYF.

This clonotype was seen just once. The chain has TRBV20-1 and TRBJ2-7, with 16 bases identical to TRBD2. The J call is in doubt because the DNA end fits TRBJ2-5 better. From germline, CDR1 is DFQATT and CDR2 SNEGSKA (reference sequence). CDR3 size: 19 residues. As DNA, the CDR3 is TGCAGTGCTAGGAGGGGACTAGCGGGGGGGCGACAAGGTCAAGAGACCCAGTACTTC. The encoded protein is CSARRGLAGGRQGQETQYF.

There are a few counts of this clonotype. The chain has TRBV4-1 and TRBJ2-1; 13 bases match TRBD2. In germline, CDR1 is MGHRA, CDR2 YSYEKL. CDR3 length equals 16 residues. The ends lost 5 bases at V and 9 bases at J; junction bases unmatched: 10. In nucleotides, the CDR3 is TGCGCCAGCAGCGAGGGGACTAGCGGGGCTTTGGGTGAGCAGTTCTTC. Protein: CASSEGTSGALGEQFF.

The DNA of the CDR3 is TGTGCCACCAGCAGAGTGGGACAGCCCGACAATGAGCAGTTCTTC. The encoded protein is CATSRVGQPDNEQFF. The chain combines TRBV15 with TRBJ2-1, with 7 nucleotides matching TRBD1. The CDR3 runs to 15 residues. Germline CDR1 and CDR2: LNHNV and YYDKDF (reference sequence). V shed 1 base, J shed 5 bases, and the junction held 5 bases outside the gene matches.

This clonotype was counted a few times. V is TRBV28 and J is TRBJ2-1; D is unresolved. The V and J ends lost 2 bases and 4 bases respectively, with 6 bases between them. Per germline, CDR1 MDHEN and CDR2 SYDVKM. The CDR3 runs 13 residues. The chain's CDR3 is CASSLNPYNEQFF. As DNA, the CDR3 is TGTGCCAGCAGTTTAAACCCGTACAATGAGCAGTTCTTC.

At least ten counts were recorded for this clonotype. A much bigger clone sits one base away, suggesting this may be a read error. The J gene is TRBJ2-1, the V gene TRBV6-1; 16 bases align to TRBD2. Matching the DNA end better, TRBJ2-7 makes the J call doubtful. The germline gives CDR1 MNHNS, CDR2 SASEGT. The CDR3 is 19 residues long. CDR3 in amino acids: CASSLWGLAGGSSYNEQYF. For the CDR3, the DNA is TGTGCCAGCAGCCTATGGGGACTAGCGGGGGGGAGCTCCTACAATGAGCAGTACTTC.

A few counts support this clonotype. The chain has TRBV27 and TRBJ2-5, with D hard to call. The V gene lost 5 bases and the J gene lost 7 bases, with 17 bases spanning the gap. The CDR3 is 14 residues long. Germline CDR1 is MNHEY and CDR2 is SMNVEV (reference sequence). CDR3 nucleotides: TGTGCCAGCAGTGCCTTGGAGTCCCTGAGGACCCAGTACTTC. Translating gives CASSALESLRTQYF.

This rearrangement joins TRBV7-7 to TRBJ2-5; 12 bases align to TRBD2. The germline CDR1 and CDR2 sequences are SSHAT and FNYEAQ (reference sequence). V dropped 5 bases and J dropped 1; count of bases not matched to a gene: 5. The CDR3 sequence is 16 residues long. The CDR3 here is CASSRGLAGTQETQYF. The CDR3 DNA is TGTGCCAGCAGCAGAGGACTAGCGGGAACCCAAGAGACCCAGTACTTC.

Of note for this clonotype: Germline is not matched at one junction end, which may reflect a read error. The CDR3 DNA is TGCAGTGCTAGCGGTGGGACAGGTGGACTTGGCTGCACCTTC. It is translated as CSASGGTGGLGCTF. The rearrangement links TRBV20-1 to TRBJ1-2, with 8 nucleotides matching TRBD1. The CDR3 has 14 residues. Germline values: CDR1 DFQATT, CDR2 SNEGSKA (reference sequence).

The chain couples TRBV3-1 to TRBJ2-7; 8 bases align to TRBD2. Near its end, the DNA agrees better with TRBJ2-5, so the J call may be wrong. Germline V gene lookup returns CDR1 LGHDT and CDR2 YNNKEL (reference sequence). The CDR3 contains 15 residues. The CDR3 DNA is TGTGCCAGCAGCCAACGCAGCGGGGGCACCCAGACCCAGTACTTC. Amino acid sequence: CASSQRSGGTQTQYF.

The genes are TRBV25-1 and TRBJ1-1; a possible D gene is TRBD1 (6 bases). Trimming cost V 8 bases and J 5 bases, with 18 bases left between them. The V gene's germline CDR1 is MGHDK and CDR2 SYGVNS. This CDR3 contains 14 residues. Here the CDR3 DNA reads TGTGCCAGCTTGAGCTCAGGGGCCCGGACTGAAGCTTTCTTT. Protein: CASLSSGARTEAFF.

The chain has TRBV9 and TRBJ2-5, with 8 bases matching TRBD2. CDR3 length: 16 residues. Germline assignment: CDR1 SGDLS and CDR2 YYNGEE. J gave up 3 bases and V 4 bases, and 11 bases lay outside the gene matches. The DNA of the CDR3 is TGTGCCAGCAGCTCGGGACTAGAGAGAGGAGAAGAGACCCAGTACTTC. It translates to CASSSGLERGEETQYF.

This clonotype was observed at least ten times. This CDR3 is CSVDGQGSRQFF. In nucleotides, the CDR3 is TGCAGCGTTGATGGTCAGGGATCGAGGCAGTTCTTC. This chain connects TRBV29-1 to TRBJ2-1; D might be TRBD1 (5 bases). The CDR3 runs to 12 residues. Germline V gene data show CDR1 as SQVTM and CDR2 as ANQGSEA. V dropped 3 bases and J dropped 12 bases, with 15 bases sitting between them.

The chain recombines TRBV7-9 with TRBJ2-3; unclear D gene. Germline loops: CDR1 SEHNR, CDR2 FQNEAQ (reference sequence). Trimming cost V 3 bases and J 1 base, with 11 bases left between them. This CDR3 region has 15 residues. In nucleotides, the CDR3 is TGTGCCAGCAGCTTTATGGCGACGCGCACAGATACGCAGTATTTT. Protein sequence: CASSFMATRTDTQYF.

This clonotype has ten or more counts. V is TRBV15 and J is TRBJ2-4; D is ambiguous. Trimming removed 4 bases at V and 1 base at J, with 32 bases between. The CDR3 runs 22 residues. Germline V CDR1 and CDR2: LNHNV, YYDKDF (reference sequence). The DNA for the CDR3 is TGTGCCACCAGCAATAAAGGCTCGGGTGGGCAACCTAGGAGCTTTGCCAAAAACATTCAGTACTTC. This sequence encodes CATSNKGSGGQPRSFAKNIQYF.